This T cell receptor (beta chain) is from a study of OX40 agonist ivuxolimab in advanced cancers. Study in general: Patients in the trial were receiving intravenous ivuxolimab every 2 weeks, at doses of 0.01 to 10 mg/kg. Recorded diagnoses for dose-escalation patients were hepatocellular carcinoma, melanoma, renal cell or head and neck cancer.

The V gene's germline CDR1 is SSHAT and CDR2 FNYEAQ (reference sequence). This CDR3 region has 15 residues. Sequenced by immunoSEQ multiplex PCR; TCRdb stores in-frame clones only, minus some. The top ten clones hold 0.76% of a sample with approximately 50,000 clones, 88% of them seen once. Collection of blood occurred at baseline, at cycle 4 day 1, and at cycle 7 day 1. In the case of this clone: Antigen specificity is unknown. A read error may account for a junction end that differs from germline.

Study conclusions and caveats: Averaging showed that CD8+ T cells had more expanded clones than CD4+ did.

This chain links TRBV7-7 with TRBJ2-5; weak D call: TRBD2 (5 bases). The sequencing here drew on CD4+ or CD8+ T cells sorted from blood, taken in a trial of the OX40 agonist ivuxolimab. This TCR came from an adult with an advanced solid tumor such as melanoma, head and neck, liver or kidney cancer. The DNA of the CDR3 is TGTGCTAGCAGCTCAGAGCTAGGGAGTTGGGAGACCCAGTACTTC. It yields the protein CASSSELGSWETQYF.